This T cell receptor (beta chain) was sequenced in a study of cytomegalovirus exposure and HLA in healthy donors. Findings of the study overall: That first-cohort TCR clusters tended to co-occur in the approximately 110 validation repertoires was found in a later analysis.

Germline CDR1 reads SEHNR; CDR2 reads FQNEAQ (reference sequence). The CDR3 contains 12 residues. The germline V and J ends were trimmed by 8 bases and 5 bases, with 9 bases remaining between them. Assay used: immunoSEQ multiplex PCR; TCRdb lists only in-frame clones, some missing. The sample holds some 140,000 clones, roughly nine tenths seen once. As concerns this clone: Antigen: not known.

The chain uses TRBV7-9 and TRBJ2-2; D is ambiguous. This TCR derives from a man aged 18 to 29 in good health and CMV-seronegative. The specimen sequenced was PBMCs. CDR3 coding DNA: TGTGCCAGCCGCCTAAAGACCGGGGAGCTGTTTTTT. This sequence encodes CASRLKTGELFF.